The sequence of this T cell receptor beta chain was determined in a study of blood T cell repertoires in COVID-19. Study at large: From the United States, Italy and Spain came samples of acute and convalescent COVID-19.

Original processing methods: Reference gene primer amplification gave nucleated cell count estimates. TCRdb keeps only in-frame clones here, not all; method: immunoSEQ multiplex PCR. V, J and clone size derive from that table, while D and trimming were established from the DNA sequence. Counted here are some 460,000 clones, around nine tenths occurring once; the ten biggest clones make up approximately 2%. CDR1 and CDR2 from the germline V gene are ENHRY and SYGVKD. This CDR3 spans 15 amino acids. The V end lost 2 bases, the J end lost 3 bases, and 11 bases lay between the germline ends. This TCR was recovered from a woman between 18 and 30 years old with acute COVID-19. Material: PBMCs or T cells enriched from blood (not recorded which). This sequence joins TRBV10-3 and TRBJ1-5; possible D gene TRBD1, 6 bases. The CDR3 spells CAISELWDNNQPQHF. Here the CDR3 DNA reads TGTGCCATCAGTGAGCTTTGGGACAACAATCAGCCCCAGCATTTT.